The 15 T cell receptor beta chains reported below all come from one sample, sequenced in a study of cytomegalovirus exposure and HLA in healthy donors. The PCR ran on 60 Vbeta and 13 Jbeta primers. The data were produced by immunoSEQ multiplex PCR, yet TCRdb's version contains in-frame clones alone and is incomplete. The sample holds around 150,000 clones, about 86% seen once. The sequencing sample was made of PBMCs. These receptors were collected from a man aged 35-49 years in good health and CMV-seropositive.

The chain is built from TRBV11-2 and TRBJ2-5; TRBD2 matches 8 bases. The CDR3 contains 17 residues. V shed 1 base, J shed 2 bases, and the junction held 9 bases outside the gene matches. Looked up from germline, CDR1 is SGHAT and CDR2 is FQNNGV. CDR3 residues: CASSLGAGGGQQETQYF. Here the CDR3 DNA reads TGTGCCAGCAGCTTAGGGGCTGGCGGGGGGCAACAAGAGACCCAGTACTTC.

The chain has TRBV5-1 and TRBJ2-5; 7 bases are shared with TRBD1. Looked up from germline, CDR1 is SGHRS and CDR2 is YFSETQ. Losses at the gene ends were 4 bases for V and 2 bases for J; bases not matched to a gene: 11. This CDR3 has 16 amino acids. CDR3 DNA: TGCGCCAGCAGCGCAATAGTAGGCAGGGGGCAAGAGACCCAGTACTTC. It is translated as CASSAIVGRGQETQYF.

The chain links TRBV30 to TRBJ1-6, with TRBD1 matching over 7 bases. The germline CDR1 and CDR2 sequences are GTSNPN and SVGIG (reference sequence). V was pared by 0 bases and J by 10 bases, with 3 bases of the junction left unmatched. The CDR3 length is 13 residues. The CDR3 loop is CAWSVQGRSPLHF. CDR3 sequence (DNA): TGTGCCTGGAGTGTACAGGGGAGATCACCCCTCCACTTT.

The chain combines TRBV7-9 with TRBJ2-5; 9 nucleotides line up with TRBD2. The DNA matches TRBJ2-7 better at its end, which makes the J call doubtful. Looked up from germline, CDR1 is SEHNR and CDR2 is FQNEAQ (reference sequence). The CDR3 consists of 14 residues. CDR3 DNA sequence: TGTGCCAGCAGCCCGGGACTAGCTGCGATCGAGCAGTACTTC. Protein sequence: CASSPGLAAIEQYF.

The V gene is TRBV19, the J gene TRBJ2-1, with D uncertain. V was pared by 7 bases and J by 0 bases, with 13 bases between. CDR1 and CDR2 (germline): LNHDA, SQIVND (reference sequence). This CDR3 is built from 15 residues. The CDR3 is CASTISGSSYNEQFF. CDR3 coding DNA: TGTGCCAGTACAATCTCAGGCAGCTCCTACAATGAGCAGTTCTTC.

The V call is TRBV5-1, the J call TRBJ1-2; TRBD1 aligns across 7 bases. Germline V gene lookup returns CDR1 SGHRS and CDR2 YFSETQ. J lost 0 bases, V lost 1 base, and 3 bases had no gene match. The CDR3 contains 15 residues. The CDR3 nucleotides read TGCGCCAGCAGCTTGTTACAGGGGCCTAACTATGGCTACACCTTC. Its protein product is CASSLLQGPNYGYTF. Combining the CDR3 with reference TRBV5-1 and TRBJ1-2 gives the whole variable domain KAGVTQTPRYLIKTRGQQVTLSCSPISGHRSVSWYQQTPGQGLQFLFEYFSETQRNKGNFPGRFSGRQFSNSRSEMNVSTLELGDSALYLCASSLLQGPNYGYTFGSGTRLTVV.

The chain has TRBV4-3 and TRBJ1-1, with a possible D match to TRBD1 (6 bases). This CDR3 is 14 amino acids long. Germline V gene sequence: CDR1 LGHNA, CDR2 YSLEER. The ends were cut back, 1 base at V and 7 bases at J, with 13 bases in the middle. The CDR3 DNA reads TGCGCCAGCAGCCAAGCGGACAGCGTCGGTGAAGCTTTCTTT. It yields the protein CASSQADSVGEAFF.

As for this clone: Other DNA sequences in this sample translate to the same CDR3. This chain joins TRBV18 and TRBJ1-5; 8 bases are a match to TRBD1. The length of the CDR3 is 15 residues. Germline V lookup: CDR1 KGHSH, CDR2 LQKENI. V gave up 3 bases and J gave up 4 bases; unmatched junction bases: 5. This CDR3 reads CASSPPGGGNQPQHF. CDR3 nucleotides: TGTGCCAGCTCACCCCCAGGGGGCGGGAATCAGCCCCAGCATTTT. Drawing the rest from reference TRBV18 and TRBJ1-5, the complete variable domain is NAGVMQNPRHLVRRRGQEARLRCSPMKGHSHVYWYRQLPEEGLKFMVYLQKENIIDESGMPKERFSAEFPKEGPSILRIQQVVRGDSAAYFCASSPPGGGNQPQHFGDGTRLSIL.

In DNA, the CDR3 is TGTGCCAGTACAGAAGGGGGCGCGACCCAGTACTTC. Residues: CASTEGGATQYF. The genes are TRBV19 and TRBJ2-5; 7 positions agree with TRBD1. This CDR3 has 12 amino acids. The V segment lost 7 bases and the J segment 7 bases; nucleotides outside the gene matches: 6. Germline V CDR1 and CDR2: LNHDA, SQIVND (reference sequence).

The V gene is TRBV27, the J gene TRBJ2-7; 9 bases are a match to TRBD2. Germline assignment: CDR1 MNHEY and CDR2 SMNVEV (reference sequence). The CDR3 consists of 16 residues. The V and J ends lost 2 bases and 2 bases, in that order; junction bases with no gene match: 7. The CDR3 spells CASSLAPSGRPYEQYF. In DNA, the CDR3 is TGTGCCAGCAGTTTAGCCCCAAGCGGGAGGCCCTACGAGCAGTACTTC.

CDR3: CASSLRAGGPVADTQYF. The CDR3 coding sequence is TGTGCCAGCAGCCTAAGAGCGGGGGGGCCGGTGGCAGATACGCAGTATTTT. This chain connects TRBV7-2 to TRBJ2-3; 10 positions agree with TRBD2. Germline V lookup: CDR1 SGHTA, CDR2 FQGNSA. The CDR3 is 17 residues long. The V segment lost 5 bases and the J segment 4 bases; nucleotides outside the gene matches: 12.

This clone is a singleton in its sample. CDR3 amino acids: CASSKRGRRGSNQPQHF. The CDR3 DNA follows: TGTGCCAGCAGCAAGAGGGGGCGCCGGGGTAGCAATCAGCCCCAGCATTTT. V usage is TRBV7-8 and J usage is TRBJ1-5; 7 bases align to TRBD1. The J segment lost 0 bases and the V segment lost 5 bases, leaving 10 bases of the junction unmatched. The CDR3 totals 17 residues. Germline CDR1 and CDR2: SGHVS and FQNEAQ.

The chain links TRBV4-1 to TRBJ1-2, with 7 bases matching TRBD1. Germline trimming cut 4 bases from V and 8 bases from J; bases unmatched to any gene: 10. Germline loops: CDR1 MGHRA, CDR2 YSYEKL. The CDR3 loop spans 14 amino acids. The CDR3 DNA sequence: TGCGCCAGCAGCCCTAGTGACAGGGTCCGCGGCTACACCTTC. Its protein product is CASSPSDRVRGYTF.

The chain is built from TRBV5-6 and TRBJ1-5, with TRBD1 as a possible D gene (5 bases). Germline V gives CDR1 SGHDT, CDR2 YYEEEE. Trimming took off 4 bases at V and 7 bases at J, with 12 bases between the two ends. The CDR3 loop spans 13 amino acids. Here the CDR3 DNA reads TGTGCCAGCAGCCCCGGGGGGGGGCAGCCCCAGCATTTT. This encodes CASSPGGGQPQHF.

The V and J genes are TRBV2 and TRBJ1-1; no definite D call. Germline-derived CDR1 and CDR2 are SNHLY and FYNNEI. The ends were cut back, 3 bases at V and 3 bases at J, with 5 bases in the middle. This CDR3 region has 12 residues. The CDR3 protein is CASSDSYTEAFF. The CDR3 nucleotides read TGTGCCAGCAGTGACAGTTACACTGAAGCTTTCTTT.